A selection of T cell receptor beta chains follows, all from one sample in a study of blood T cell repertoires in COVID-19. Using immunoSEQ multiplex PCR, the repertoire was profiled, and TCRdb retains in-frame clones only, with some absent. This sample has some 350,000 clones, with more than 75% found just once. Material for sequencing was peripheral blood. The receptors were gathered from a human donor in a cohort sampled during active COVID-19. CDR3s include the opening cysteine and the closing phenylalanine or tryptophan. A D gene is named only where the DNA matches it firmly. For some rows the clone size is stated as once, few or many, or as a class when expanded; others skip it.

DNA	CDR3	size	V	J	D
TGTGCCAGCAGTTATGCAGGAGGTGAAAAACTGTTTTTT	CASSYAGGEKLFF	-	TRBV27	TRBJ1-4	-
TGTGCCAGTAGTAATGGGCTAGCGTTAGGGGATACGCAGTATTTT	CASSNGLALGDTQYF	-	TRBV19	TRBJ2-3	-
TGTGCCAGCACCCAACAGGGCCCAATTCGCCCCGGGGAGCTGTTTTTT	CASTQQGPIRPGELFF	once	TRBV7-9	TRBJ2-2	-
TGTGCCAGCAACAGAGCCGGGGAATCGGGCGAGCAGTACTTC	CASNRAGESGEQYF	-	TRBV7-9	TRBJ2-7	-
TGTGCCATCAATCAGGGGGCTAATACAGATACGCAGTATTTT	CAINQGANTDTQYF	-	TRBV10-3	TRBJ2-3	TRBD1
TGTGCCAGTAGTATGTCTAGCGGGGGCTCCTACGAGCAGTACTTC	CASSMSSGGSYEQYF	once	TRBV19	TRBJ2-7	TRBD2
TGTGCCAGCAGTTCCGACAGGTATGAAGCTTTCTTT	CASSSDRYEAFF	few	TRBV6-5	TRBJ1-1	-
TGTGCCAGTAGCACGGGACGGGAGAATACCGGGGAGCTGTTTTTT	CASSTGRENTGELFF	-	TRBV19	TRBJ2-2	-
TGTGCCAGCAGGACCGGGACAGGGGCTTACGGGCAGTTCTTC	CASRTGTGAYGQFF	-	TRBV28	TRBJ2-1	TRBD1
TGTGCCAGCAGCTTGCAACTAGCGGGAGGATACTCCTACAATGAGCAGTTCTTC	CASSLQLAGGYSYNEQFF	-	TRBV5-8	TRBJ2-1	TRBD2
TGTGCCAGCAGCCCCTCTCTAAGTAATTCACCCCTCCACTTT	CASSPSLSNSPLHF	-	TRBV9	TRBJ1-6	-
TGTGCCTGGAGCAATAGGGGGCTGGCTAATGAAAAACTGTTTTTT	CAWSNRGLANEKLFF	once	TRBV30	TRBJ1-4	TRBD1
TGTGCCAGCAGCAGATACAGGGGCGAGCAGTACTTC	CASSRYRGEQYF	-	TRBV2	TRBJ2-7	TRBD1
TGTGCCACCAGCAGGGGACTAGCACAAGAGACCCAGTACTTC	CATSRGLAQETQYF	-	TRBV15	TRBJ2-5	TRBD2
TGTGCCATCAGTCCGACTAGCGGGAGTGAGGTTTCCTACGAGCAGTACTTC	CAISPTSGSEVSYEQYF	-	TRBV10-3	TRBJ2-7	TRBD2
TGTGCTAGCACCACGGGACAGGGGAGCGGAACTGGAAACACCATATATTTT	CASTTGQGSGTGNTIYF	-	TRBV7-7	TRBJ1-3	TRBD1
TGTGCCAGCAGTTTAACGGTGGACTATGGCTACACCTTC	CASSLTVDYGYTF	-	TRBV27	TRBJ1-2	-
TGTGCCAGCAGCGTAGCACACCAGGGGGCCTGGACTGAAGCTTTCTTT	CASSVAHQGAWTEAFF	once	TRBV9	TRBJ1-1	TRBD1
TGTGCCAGCAGCCCACAGGTGCGGGAGACCCAGTACTTC	CASSPQVRETQYF	-	TRBV7-2	TRBJ2-5	-
TGTGCCAGCAGTTCAGGGGGCAATCAGCCCCAGCATTTT	CASSSGGNQPQHF	-	TRBV6-6	TRBJ1-5	-
TGTGCCAGCTCTCGCCCCCTAGGAACTAACTATGGCTACACCTTC	CASSRPLGTNYGYTF	-	TRBV28	TRBJ1-2	-
TGTGCCAGCAGCGTAGCCCCCCAGGGAGGTTTGGAGACCCAGTACTTC	CASSVAPQGGLETQYF	-	TRBV9	TRBJ2-5	-
TGTGCCAGTACGGAAGGGGGGACAGGGGAAACAGATACGCAGTATTTT	CASTEGGTGETDTQYF	-	TRBV19	TRBJ2-3	TRBD1
TGTGCCAGCAGCCCCAGAGGGTCCGGGGGGGTTAAAGTATTGGACCAAGAGACCCAGTACTTC	CASSPRGSGGVKVLDQETQYF	-	TRBV7-8	TRBJ2-5	TRBD2
TGTGCCAGCAGTGAATCGGGACATTTAGGCTACACCTTC	CASSESGHLGYTF	-	TRBV6-1	TRBJ1-2	-
TGTGCCAGCAGCCAAGATAAGGGTTTGGACTCTGAAGCTTTCTTT	CASSQDKGLDSEAFF	-	TRBV3-1/TRBV3-2	TRBJ1-1	-
TGTGCCAGCAGTTTAGAGGGGGCCAGATCACCCCTCCACTTT	CASSLEGARSPLHF	-	TRBV28	TRBJ1-6	TRBD1
TGTGCCAGCTCACCACCCGGGGGGGAATCCTACAATGAGCAGTTCTTC	CASSPPGGESYNEQFF	-	TRBV18	TRBJ2-1	TRBD2
TGTGCCAGTACATCGGGTAGCGGGAGGATCAACACCGGGGAGCTGTTTTTT	CASTSGSGRINTGELFF	-	TRBV19	TRBJ2-2	TRBD2
TGCGCCAGCAGCTTGGGTGGGGCGAGGTCTGGAAACACCATATATTTT	CASSLGGARSGNTIYF	once	TRBV5-1	TRBJ1-3	-
TGTGCCAGTAGCCACCCGACAGATCACTATAGCAATCAGCCCCAGCATTTT	CASSHPTDHYSNQPQHF	-	TRBV19	TRBJ1-5	-
TGTGCCAGTAGTCCCCAGATAGCGGGAGAGGGCTACGAGCAGTACTTC	CASSPQIAGEGYEQYF	once	TRBV19	TRBJ2-7	TRBD2
TGCGCCAGCAGCCAATGGTCACAGGGGCGACAGCCCCAGCATTTT	CASSQWSQGRQPQHF	-	TRBV4-1	TRBJ1-5	TRBD1
TGTGCCACCTCAGGACTCACCGGCCTCTATGGCTACACCTTC	CATSGLTGLYGYTF	-	TRBV15	TRBJ1-2	-
TGCGCCAGCAGCTTGCACTATGAGACCCAGTACTTC	CASSLHYETQYF	-	TRBV5-1	TRBJ2-5	-